One sample yielded the 20 T cell receptor beta chains listed below, sequenced in a study of T-cell memory formation after mild COVID-19. TCRdb called the 5' RACE reads again in MiXCR, with one record for every CDR3 protein. Of 450,000 or so distinct CDR3 sequences listed, approximately 23% were seen once; the top ten hold 9.5% to 15%. Sample: PBMCs or a T cell subset sorted from them (not recorded which). Every receptor here comes from an adult woman who had mild COVID-19 (a few samples of this study predate the infection). Cell type and time point are not known.

This clonotype occurred a few times. This chain connects TRBV7-2 to TRBJ2-1; no reliable D call. Trimming shortened V by 1 base and J by 6 bases, and 10 bases separated the two germline ends. CDR3 size: 14 residues. Germline V gene lookup returns CDR1 SGHTA and CDR2 FQGNSA. CDR3 in amino acids: CASSLGRLLNEQFF. The CDR3 region has the DNA TGTGCCAGCAGCTTAGGACGCTTGCTCAATGAGCAGTTCTTC. Complete variable domain (other parts from reference TRBV7-2 and TRBJ2-1): GAGVSQSPSNKVTEKGKDVELRCDPISGHTALYWYRQSLGQGLEFLIYFQGNSAPDKSGLPSDRFSAERTGGSVSTLTIQRTQQEDSAVYLCASSLGRLLNEQFFGPGTRLTVL.

This clonotype turned up a few times. V is TRBV11-2 and J is TRBJ2-3, with D perhaps assigned TRBD1 or TRBD2 (5 bases each). CDR1 and CDR2 from the germline V gene are SGHAT and FQNNGV. The CDR3 covers 15 residues. Trimming took off 8 bases at V and 1 base at J, with 16 bases between the two ends. CDR3 nucleotide sequence: TGTGCCAGCGGGACCCGGACGGGCGGCACAGATACGCAGTATTTT. The encoded protein is CASGTRTGGTDTQYF.

This chain joins TRBV13 and TRBJ2-1; D remains unclear. This CDR3 has 12 amino acids. Trimming removed 4 bases at V and 8 bases at J, with 9 bases between. From germline, CDR1 is PRHDT and CDR2 FYEKMQ (reference sequence). The CDR3 sequence: CASSSSYDEQFF. The DNA for the CDR3 is TGTGCCAGCAGCTCCTCTTACGATGAGCAGTTCTTC.

The J gene is TRBJ2-1, the V gene TRBV19; TRBD2 might be the D (5 bases). This CDR3 has 17 amino acids. Germline assignment: CDR1 LNHDA and CDR2 SQIVND (reference sequence). Trimming left V 5 bases short and J 3 bases short, with 20 bases between. CDR3 sequence reads: CASSARTGTGIYNEQFF. In DNA form, the CDR3 reads TGTGCCAGTAGTGCTAGGACCGGTACCGGGATCTACAATGAGCAGTTCTTC.

The V and J genes are TRBV12-3 or TRBV12-4 and TRBJ2-3; 10 nucleotides agree with TRBD2. V trimming: 5 bases; J trimming: 3 bases; junction bases outside the gene matches: 17. The CDR3 runs to 19 residues. CDR3 in amino acids: CASSRPGAPRAGGTDTQYF. DNA of the CDR3: TGTGCCAGCAGTCGCCCAGGAGCGCCAAGAGCGGGGGGGACAGATACGCAGTATTTT.

This clonotype was counted a few times. The CDR3, as DNA: TGTGCCAGCAGCCGACGCCTGATGAACACTGAAGCTTTCTTT. Translated: CASSRRLMNTEAFF. The rearrangement joins TRBV11-2 to TRBJ1-1; D ambiguous. The germline CDR1 and CDR2 sequences are SGHAT and FQNNGV. Trimming stripped 5 bases from V and 0 bases from J, with 10 bases between. This CDR3 region has 14 residues.

The genes are TRBV2 and TRBJ1-6; possible D gene TRBD1, 6 bases. The CDR3 consists of 17 residues. With 4 bases removed from V and 8 bases from J, the gap between germline ends came to 21 bases. In germline, CDR1 is SNHLY, CDR2 FYNNEI. The DNA for the CDR3 is TGTGCCAGCAGTGTCTCCGGGGGCCAGGGGAGATATTCACCCCTCCACTTT. It yields the protein CASSVSGGQGRYSPLHF. Variable domain in full (rest from reference TRBV2 and TRBJ1-6): EPEVTQTPSHQVTQMGQEVILRCVPISNHLYFYWYRQILGQKVEFLVSFYNNEISEKSEIFDDQFSVERPDGSNFTLKIRSTKLEDSAMYFCASSVSGGQGRYSPLHFGNGTRLTVT.

This clonotype was seen more than once but under ten times. The chain combines TRBV4-3 with TRBJ2-5, with 12 bases aligning to TRBD2. Germline V gene lookup returns CDR1 LGHNA and CDR2 YSLEER. V lost 1 base and J lost 4; bases outside the gene matches: 4. The CDR3 length is 16 residues. CDR3 DNA: TGCGCCAGCAGCCAAGGGACTAGCGGGACGGCAGAGACCCAGTACTTC. Amino acid sequence: CASSQGTSGTAETQYF.

This clonotype came up a few times. The chain couples TRBV24-1 to TRBJ1-1, with D possibly matching TRBD1 (5 bases). In germline, CDR1 is KGHDR, CDR2 SFDVKD. CDR3 length: 15 amino acids. Trimming took 3 bases from V and 7 from J, leaving 17 bases between them. The CDR3 loop reads CATSDASGRGGEAFF. In DNA, the CDR3 is TGTGCCACCAGTGATGCCTCCGGGAGGGGTGGTGAAGCTTTCTTT.

The chain combines TRBV5-6 with TRBJ1-1; 7 bases fit TRBD1. This CDR3 contains 14 residues. CDR1 SGHDT and CDR2 YYEEEE come from the germline V gene. Trimming took 2 bases from V and 4 from J; bases not matched to a gene: 5. CDR3 loop: CASSFRPGGTEAFF. Written as DNA, the CDR3 is TGTGCCAGCAGCTTTCGTCCAGGGGGCACTGAAGCTTTCTTT.

V is TRBV4-3 and J is TRBJ2-1; D is possibly TRBD2 (5 bases). Germline CDR1 and CDR2: LGHNA and YSLEER. The CDR3 is made up of 16 amino acids. V dropped 4 bases and J dropped 3 bases, with 16 bases sitting between them. This chain's CDR3 is CASSPSSSDGYNEQFF. DNA of the CDR3: TGCGCCAGCAGCCCGTCTAGCTCGGACGGCTACAATGAGCAGTTCTTC.

This clonotype was seen at least ten times. The chain combines TRBV12-3 or TRBV12-4 with TRBJ1-4, with TRBD1 matching over 7 bases. The CDR3 has 13 amino acids. V dropped 5 bases and J dropped 8; count of bases not matched to a gene: 5. The CDR3 nucleotides read TGTGCCAGCAGTCAGGGGGTAAAAGAAAAACTGTTTTTT. It is translated as CASSQGVKEKLFF.

This clonotype came up a few times. The chain combines TRBV29-1 with TRBJ2-7; 7 nucleotides line up with TRBD2. CDR1 SQVTM and CDR2 ANQGSEA come from the germline V gene. After removal of 2 bases from V and 1 base from J, the junction contained 5 bases not matched to a gene. This CDR3 has 14 residues. CDR3 sequence (DNA): TGCAGCGTTGAACTTGTCGGGGGGTCCTACGAGCAGTACTTC. Amino acid sequence: CSVELVGGSYEQYF.

This clonotype was counted a few times. The rearrangement joins TRBV10-3 to TRBJ2-5, with unresolved D. The germline V and J ends were trimmed by 4 bases and 2 bases, with 8 bases remaining between them. CDR3 length: 13 amino acids. Germline assignment: CDR1 ENHRY and CDR2 SYGVKD. CDR3 sequence reads: CAISGTVQETQYF. The CDR3, as DNA: TGTGCCATCAGTGGTACGGTGCAAGAGACCCAGTACTTC.

The V gene is TRBV7-8, the J gene TRBJ2-1; D may be TRBD2 (6 bases). V was pared by 2 bases and J by 8 bases, with 19 bases between. There are 16 residues in the CDR3. In germline, CDR1 is SGHVS, CDR2 FQNEAQ. The CDR3 loop reads CASSLTPGTGVYEQFF. The CDR3, as DNA: TGTGCCAGCAGCTTAACCCCTGGTACGGGGGTTTATGAGCAGTTCTTC. The variable domain in full, completed from reference TRBV7-8 and TRBJ2-1, reads GAGVSQSPRYKVAKRGQDVALRCDPISGHVSLFWYQQALGQGPEFLTYFQNEAQLDKSGLPSDRFFAERPEGSVSTLKIQRTQQEDSAVYLCASSLTPGTGVYEQFFGPGTRLTVL.

The V call is TRBV7-9, the J call TRBJ1-1; D ambiguous. The CDR3 runs 15 residues. Germline CDR1 is SEHNR and CDR2 is FQNEAQ (reference sequence). V was clipped by 2 bases and J by 0 bases, with 10 bases between them. This chain's CDR3 is CASSLSAGLNTEAFF. The DNA for the CDR3 is TGTGCCAGCAGCTTATCAGCAGGATTGAACACTGAAGCTTTCTTT.

V gene TRBV30 combines with J gene TRBJ2-1; the match to TRBD1 covers 7 bases. The CDR3 runs 13 residues. The J segment lost 4 bases and the V segment lost 3 bases, leaving 3 bases of the junction unmatched. Germline values: CDR1 GTSNPN, CDR2 SVGIG (reference sequence). For the CDR3, the DNA is TGTGCCTGGAGCGGGACAGCTTACAATGAGCAGTTCTTC. This sequence encodes CAWSGTAYNEQFF.

This clonotype was counted only a few times. The chain is built from TRBV3-1 and TRBJ2-3; 11 bases map to TRBD2. The CDR3 has 17 residues. Germline CDR1 is LGHDT and CDR2 is YNNKEL (reference sequence). J was trimmed by 4 bases and V by 0 bases; bases with no gene match: 6. The CDR3 loop reads CASSQEVLAGGADTQYF. DNA of the CDR3: TGTGCCAGCAGCCAAGAGGTCCTAGCGGGGGGCGCAGATACGCAGTATTTT.

This clonotype was seen ten or more times. V usage is TRBV12-3 or TRBV12-4 and J usage is TRBJ2-5; 12 nucleotides align to TRBD1. This CDR3 contains 13 residues. V gave up 8 bases and J gave up 5 bases; unmatched junction bases: 3. This CDR3 reads CASGTGGHETQYF. The CDR3 DNA sequence: TGTGCCAGCGGGACAGGGGGCCACGAGACCCAGTACTTC.

This clonotype was observed a few times. CDR3: CASSLPTDRATEAFF. The CDR3 nucleotides read TGTGCCAGCAGCTTACCGACGGACAGGGCCACTGAAGCTTTCTTT. The chain combines TRBV7-9 with TRBJ1-1, with TRBD1 matching over 8 bases. Germline V gene sequence: CDR1 SEHNR, CDR2 FQNEAQ (reference sequence). Losses at the gene ends were 2 bases for V and 4 bases for J; bases not matched to a gene: 6. This CDR3 contains 15 residues.